This T cell receptor (beta chain) comes out of a study of shared clonotypes between healthy human individuals. CD45RO-negative cells were positively selected for CCR7, leaving out terminally differentiated effector memory CD45RA+ cells. Assay used: immunoSEQ multiplex PCR; TCRdb lists only in-frame clones, some missing. The table includes around 2.1 million clones, about 93% detected once. This clonotype was obtained from a man younger than 35 in good health. Some clones in this sample may be carry-over from other donors' samples. Material: naive CD8+ T cells from PBMCs.

The CDR3 is CATRLAGKRTGELFF. For the CDR3, the DNA is TGTGCCACCAGACTAGCGGGAAAGCGCACCGGGGAGCTGTTTTTT. The chain combines TRBV27 with TRBJ2-2; TRBD2 aligns across 11 bases. This CDR3 spans 15 amino acids. V shed 10 bases, J shed 4 bases, and the junction held 8 bases outside the gene matches. Germline CDR1 MNHEY, CDR2 SMNVEV (reference sequence).